This T cell receptor (beta chain) originates from a study of T-cell reconstitution after alpha-beta-depleted transplantation in children. Study-level findings and limits: There were some patients whose high TCRbeta diversity at day 60 came from surviving recipient T cells and thymic progenitors.

As to this clonotype: Its antigen is unknown.

J was trimmed by 5 bases and V by 5 bases; bases with no gene match: 19. CDR3 length equals 18 residues. Germline V gene lookup returns CDR1 MNHEY and CDR2 SMNVEV (reference sequence). Preparing the TCRbeta library involved the use of unique molecular identifiers. TCRdb re-derived calls from the PCR reads in MiXCR, one entry per CDR3 protein. The sample contains under 150,000 distinct CDR3 sequences, about 9.5% of which appear only once. The chain combines TRBV27 with TRBJ2-5, with 8 nucleotides matching TRBD1. The TCR sequence derives from a girl less than two years old who had a stem cell transplant for combined immunodeficiency, so the T cells may come from the graft donor. The starting material was PBMCs, mostly from graft donor cells, obtained 180 days after TCRalphabeta/CD19-depleted stem cell transplant. In DNA, the CDR3 is TGTGCCAGCAGTCTCACCCCCCCCTTCAGGGGGCGATGGGAGACCCAGTACTTC. Encoded protein: CASSLTPPFRGRWETQYF.